This TCR beta chain was recorded in a study of cytomegalovirus exposure and HLA in healthy donors. In germline, CDR1 is LGHNA, CDR2 YNFKEQ. Trimming stripped 0 bases from V and 0 bases from J, with 9 bases between. The CDR3 has 16 amino acids. The PCR employed 60 Vbeta primers together with 13 Jbeta primers. Using immunoSEQ multiplex PCR, the repertoire was profiled, and TCRdb retains in-frame clones only, with some absent. The sample includes some 140,000 clones, around two thirds of them seen just once. The rearrangement uses TRBV4-2 and TRBJ1-5; D might be TRBD1 (5 bases). Sequencing was carried out using PBMCs. This clonotype was obtained from a woman aged 40 to 50 in good health and CMV-seronegative. The CDR3 reads CASSQDRAHSNQPQHF. CDR3 bases: TGTGCCAGCAGCCAAGACAGGGCCCATAGCAATCAGCCCCAGCATTTT.